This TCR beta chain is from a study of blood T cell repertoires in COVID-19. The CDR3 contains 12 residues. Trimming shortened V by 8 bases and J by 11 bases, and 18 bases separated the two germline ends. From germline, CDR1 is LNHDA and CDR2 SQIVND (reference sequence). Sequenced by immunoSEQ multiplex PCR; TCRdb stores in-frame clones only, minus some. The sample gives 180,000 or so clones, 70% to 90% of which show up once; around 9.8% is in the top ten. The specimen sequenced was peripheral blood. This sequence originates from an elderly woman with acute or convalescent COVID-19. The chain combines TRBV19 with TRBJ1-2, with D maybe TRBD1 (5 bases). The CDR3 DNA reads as TGTGCCAGTCAGGGTTTCTCCTTGGAGTACACCTTC. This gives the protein CASQGFSLEYTF.